The rows below give T cell receptor beta chains drawn from one sample of a study of T cells after yellow fever vaccination. TCRdb ran MiXCR on the 5' RACE reads and lists one entry per CDR3 protein. The profile shows 450,000 to 650,000 distinct CDR3 sequences, about 14% of them singletons. Specimen: PBMCs, collected on the day of the yellow fever booster vaccination. Receptor source: a man aged 30 to 45 who received the YFV17D yellow fever vaccine. Each CDR3 is given with its conserved first and last residue. The D gene is left open where the match is weak. Clone size is stated in some rows and not others, as once, few, many or a class when expanded.

J,size,D,V,CDR3,DNA
TRBJ2-5,-,-,TRBV5-1,CASSSGRMETQYF,TGCGCCAGCAGCTCTGGGAGGATGGAGACCCAGTACTTC
TRBJ2-5,-,-,TRBV29-1,CSVAKQLQETQYF,TGCAGCGTTGCCAAGCAGCTCCAAGAGACCCAGTACTTC
TRBJ2-7,-,-,TRBV20-1,CSASGQGGYEQYF,TGCAGTGCTAGCGGTCAGGGGGGCTACGAGCAGTACTTC
TRBJ2-2,-,-,TRBV3-1,CASSLYQLTGELFF,TGTGCCAGCAGCCTGTATCAACTCACCGGGGAGCTGTTTTTT
TRBJ2-7,-,TRBD2,TRBV28,CASSTASGSGHEQYF,TGTGCCAGCAGTACAGCTAGCGGGAGCGGCCACGAGCAGTACTTC
TRBJ2-7,few,-,TRBV20-1,CSASQSSYEQYF,TGCAGTGCTAGTCAGAGCTCCTACGAGCAGTACTTC
TRBJ2-1,few,-,TRBV3-1,CASSQVERKAPLERGGNEQFF,TGTGCCAGCAGCCAAGTTGAGAGAAAAGCCCCACTAGAGAGGGGGGGTAATGAGCAGTTCTTC
TRBJ2-1,-,-,TRBV20-1,CSAKLGGINEQFF,TGCAGTGCTAAACTCGGGGGCATCAATGAGCAGTTCTTC
TRBJ2-4,many,-,TRBV7-8,CASSLSGQNIQYF,TGTGCCAGCAGCTTGTCTGGGCAAAACATTCAGTACTTC
TRBJ2-1,-,-,TRBV7-3,CASSLEPRTAYNEQFF,TGTGCCAGCAGCTTAGAGCCCCGGACTGCCTACAATGAGCAGTTCTTC
TRBJ2-7,few,TRBD1,TRBV20-1,CSARVQGKAEQYF,TGCAGTGCTAGAGTACAGGGGAAGGCCGAGCAGTACTTC
TRBJ2-7,many,TRBD2,TRBV7-2,CASSLAGPYEQYF,TGCGCCAGCAGTCTAGCGGGCCCCTACGAGCAGTACTTC
TRBJ2-1,-,TRBD2,TRBV5-6,CASSSALAGGPSEQFF,TGTGCCAGCAGCTCAGCGCTAGCGGGAGGGCCTAGTGAGCAGTTCTTC
TRBJ2-3,few,TRBD2,TRBV18,CASSALAVTDTQYF,TGTGCCAGCTCAGCTCTAGCGGTCACAGATACGCAGTATTTT